The clone carrying this T cell receptor (beta chain) has only a few counts. Its target is unknown. The CDR3 is 15 amino acids. V lost 4 bases and J lost 5, with 19 bases in between. Germline CDR1 reads SGHNT; CDR2 reads YYREEE (reference sequence). Assay: immunoSEQ multiplex PCR; the TCRdb copy retains only in-frame clones and omits some. This sample yields hundreds of thousands of clones, of which about 93% are seen a single time; around 1% belongs to the top ten. This entry is derived from a study of T cell responses to AZD1222 COVID-19 vaccine. Overall study findings and caveats: The breadth and depth of Spike-specific TCRs increased once two AZD1222 doses had been given. Dominant at 160-218 and 743-854, vaccine-associated CD4 TCRs also spanned spike.

The TCR originated in an adult in good health. Sequences were derived from peripheral blood, sampled on day 0 of MenACWY control vaccination. This chain links TRBV5-4 with TRBJ2-7, with a weak D call TRBD1 (5 bases). The DNA of the CDR3 is TGTGCCAGCAGCCCAACTCCGTCTCAGGGCGACGAGCAGTACTTC. Its protein is CASSPTPSQGDEQYF. Variable domain in full (rest from reference TRBV5-4 and TRBJ2-7): ETGVTQSPTHLIKTRGQQVTLRCSSQSGHNTVSWYQQALGQGPQFIFQYYREEENGRGNFPPRFSGLQFPNYSSELNVNALELDDSALYLCASSPTPSQGDEQYFGPGTRLTVT.